These 26 T cell receptor beta chains were all obtained from the same sample, sequenced in a study of blood T cells in healthy people across ages (dated by TCRdb to about 2015). The library was produced with 5' RACE. TCRdb records Illumina HiSeq 2500 as the sequencer. A second roughly 7 to 11 cycle PCR used a sample-barcoded 5' primer and a J-beta primer mix. The public reads were run again by TCRdb, first through fastp at Q25 and then through MiXCR, and only productive beta chains were kept. Identical CDR3 protein sequences are pooled into one entry, listed with their most common genes and DNA. The sample has more than 800,000 distinct CDR3 sequences on record, 29% of them singletons. The ten largest clones capture roughly 17% of the sample. The sequencing input was blood. The receptors shown here come from a woman older than 75 in good health.

A note on this clonotype: The missing conserved phenylalanine or tryptophan at the end of this CDR3 makes a read error likely. The chain is built from TRBV12-3 or TRBV12-4 and TRBJ2-3; D is perhaps TRBD1 (6 bases). The germline V and J ends were trimmed by 3 bases and 2 bases, with 12 bases remaining between them. This CDR3 contains 15 residues. CDR3 residues: CASSFAGQITDTQYS. CDR3 coding DNA: TGTGCCAGCAGTTTCGCAGGACAGATCACAGATACGCAGTATTCT.

This clonotype was found many times. The gene calls are TRBV18 and TRBJ2-3, with D unclear. Germline V CDR1 and CDR2: KGHSH, LQKENI. The CDR3 covers 14 residues. Trimming took off 1 base at V and 9 bases at J, with 14 bases between the two ends. The DNA of the CDR3 is TGTGCCAGCTCACCACGAAATGGGTATACAACGCAGTATTTT. It is translated as CASSPRNGYTTQYF. Full variable domain (remainder filled in from reference TRBV18 and TRBJ2-3): NAGVMQNPRHLVRRRGQEARLRCSPMKGHSHVYWYRQLPEEGLKFMVYLQKENIIDESGMPKERFSAEFPKEGPSILRIQQVVRGDSAAYFCASSPRNGYTTQYFGPGTRLTVL.

To note about this clonotype: With a much larger clone just one base away, this may be a read error. The J gene is TRBJ2-4, the V gene TRBV11-2; TRBD2 might be the D (5 bases). The germline V gene encodes CDR1 SGHAT and CDR2 FQNNGV. The CDR3 has 18 amino acids. CDR3 sequence reads: CTSSLDGGLSLAKNIQYF. CDR3 coding DNA: TGTACCAGCAGCTTAGACGGCGGGCTCTCCCTAGCCAAAAACATTCAGTACTTC.

The chain is built from TRBV4-1 and TRBJ1-5, with a tentative D call TRBD1 (5 bases). Germline lookup yields CDR1 MGHRA and CDR2 YSYEKL. The length of the CDR3 is 16 residues. V shed 0 bases and J shed 4 bases, with 13 bases lying between them. CDR3 region: CASSQDIREFNQPQHF. The CDR3 DNA sequence: TGCGCCAGCAGCCAAGATATCAGGGAGTTTAATCAGCCCCAGCATTTT.

V usage is TRBV4-3 and J usage is TRBJ2-7; 7 bases fit TRBD1. The CDR3 runs to 14 residues. V lost 1 base, J lost 5 bases, and 5 bases stayed unmatched. Germline-derived CDR1 and CDR2 are LGHNA and YSLEER. The CDR3 nucleotides are TGCGCCAGCAGCCAAGCGTGGACAGGTCACGAGCAGTACTTC. Translating gives CASSQAWTGHEQYF.

As regards this clonotype: This sequence may be a read error, since a much larger clone differs from it by one base. The V gene is TRBV10-3, the J gene TRBJ1-6; possible D gene TRBD1, 6 bases. The CDR3 extends over 13 amino acids. Trimming shortened V by 8 bases and J by 11 bases, and 16 bases separated the two germline ends. The V gene's germline CDR1 is ENHRY and CDR2 SYGVKD. DNA of the CDR3: TGTGCCATCTCGGGGGCGGGGAATCCACCCCTCCACTTT. Protein product: CAISGAGNPPLHF.

This clonotype has ten or more counts. The V and J genes are TRBV6-4 and TRBJ2-1; no firm D call. V dropped 2 bases and J dropped 8 bases, with 22 bases sitting between them. Germline V lookup: CDR1 MRHNA, CDR2 SNTAGT. The CDR3 has 17 amino acids. As DNA, the CDR3 is TGTGCCAGCAGTGACATATATATAGACACTTCTCGGGATGAGCAGTTCTTC. This gives the protein CASSDIYIDTSRDEQFF.

This clonotype was observed many times. The V call is TRBV3-1, the J call TRBJ2-3; either TRBD1 or TRBD2 may supply D (6 bases each). The CDR3 has 14 residues. In germline, CDR1 is LGHDT, CDR2 YNNKEL (reference sequence). The ends were cut back, 5 bases at V and 2 bases at J, with 11 bases in the middle. The CDR3 is CASSLQGLTDTQYF. The CDR3 DNA reads TGTGCCAGCAGCTTACAGGGACTCACAGATACGCAGTATTTT.

This clonotype came up many times. The chain carries TRBV6-2 or TRBV6-3 and TRBJ2-7, with TRBD1 identical over 7 bases. The V segment lost 5 bases and the J segment 5 bases; nucleotides outside the gene matches: 15. Germline CDR1 and CDR2: MNHEY and SVGEGT. The CDR3 contains 16 residues. CDR3 sequence: CASSETGPRGRNEQYF. The DNA of the CDR3 is TGTGCCAGCAGTGAGACAGGGCCAAGGGGCCGAAACGAGCAGTACTTC.

The table lists this clonotype with a few counts. The chain is built from TRBV6-1 and TRBJ2-1; 11 bases align to TRBD1. V trimming: 4 bases; J trimming: 5 bases; junction bases outside the gene matches: 7. Germline CDR1 is MNHNS and CDR2 is SASEGT. The CDR3 is made up of 16 amino acids. The CDR3 sequence is CASSVQGQGAHNEQFF. DNA of the CDR3: TGTGCCAGCAGTGTTCAAGGACAGGGGGCACACAATGAGCAGTTCTTC.

Details on this clonotype: A much larger clone lies a single base off, so this may be a read error. The CDR3 sequence is CASSSDRGWDGYTF. In DNA form, the CDR3 reads TGTGCCAGCAGCTCCGACAGGGGGTGGGACGGCTACACCTTC. This chain connects TRBV7-2 to TRBJ1-2; 9 nucleotides align to TRBD1. The CDR3 is 14 residues long. V gave up 4 bases and J gave up 8 bases; unmatched junction bases: 8. Germline assignment: CDR1 SGHTA and CDR2 FQGNSA. The complete variable domain, with remaining parts taken from reference TRBV7-2 and TRBJ1-2, reads GAGVSQSPSNKVTEKGKDVELRCDPISGHTALYWYRQSLGQGLEFLIYFQGNSAPDKSGLPSDRFSAERTGGSVSTLTIQRTQQEDSAVYLCASSSDRGWDGYTFGSGTRLTVV.

The chain joins TRBV27 to TRBJ1-5, with D tentatively TRBD1 (5 bases). V was cut by 6 bases and J by 9 bases, with 18 bases left in between. The germline CDR1 and CDR2 sequences are MNHEY and SMNVEV (reference sequence). This CDR3 is 14 amino acids long. In DNA form, the CDR3 reads TGTGCCAGCAGCCCCGGGGGGAGGGCCGGGCCCCAGCATTTT. Translation: CASSPGGRAGPQHF.

The chain joins TRBV6-5 to TRBJ2-5, with D unresolved. V was shortened by 0 bases and J by 11 bases, with 16 bases between the two germline ends. The CDR3 totals 14 residues. Germline values: CDR1 MNHEY, CDR2 SVGAGI. In DNA, the CDR3 is TGTGCCAGCAGTTACTCGAATAGGTTTGGTGAGCAGTACTTC. Encoded protein: CASSYSNRFGEQYF.

This clonotype was seen only a few times. This chain links TRBV2 with TRBJ1-6, with TRBD1 matching 7 bases. This CDR3 has 14 amino acids. Germline V gene lookup returns CDR1 SNHLY and CDR2 FYNNEI. J gave up 5 bases and V 6 bases, and 4 bases lay outside the gene matches. CDR3 DNA sequence: TGTGCCAGCAGAGCCGGGACAGATAATTCACCCCTCCACTTT. Its protein product is CASRAGTDNSPLHF.

This clonotype was found many times. The chain is built from TRBV6-6 and TRBJ2-7, with D unresolved. The CDR3 is made up of 14 amino acids. Germline V gives CDR1 MNHNY, CDR2 SVGAGI (reference sequence). The V gene lost 8 bases and the J gene lost 6 bases, with 20 bases spanning the gap. As DNA, the CDR3 is TGTGCCAGCGTACCGGGTCCTGACCTTGGCGAGCAGTACTTC. Translation gives CASVPGPDLGEQYF.

For this clonotype: Just one base apart from a much larger clone, this may be a read error. The J gene is TRBJ2-5, the V gene TRBV20-1; D is possibly TRBD1 or TRBD2 (7 bases each). Germline V lookup: CDR1 DFQATT, CDR2 SNEGSKA (reference sequence). The V gene lost 8 bases and the J gene lost 5 bases, with 24 bases spanning the gap. This CDR3 comprises 15 residues. CDR3: CSPKTAGQGVETQYF. CDR3 nucleotide sequence: TGCAGTCCTAAAACAGCGGGGCAGGGGGTTGAGACCCAGTACTTC.

This clonotype was counted ten times or more. The chain couples TRBV18 to TRBJ2-1, with 8 bases that match TRBD2. In germline, CDR1 is KGHSH, CDR2 LQKENI. Losses at the gene ends were 6 bases for V and 4 bases for J; bases not matched to a gene: 11. This CDR3 contains 16 residues. In DNA, the CDR3 is TGTGCCAGCTCCCTGGTGGGGAGCGGGGGATACAATGAGCAGTTCTTC. Translated: CASSLVGSGGYNEQFF.

This clonotype appeared many times. The rearrangement uses TRBV5-1 and TRBJ2-1, with D unresolved. Trimming took off 0 bases at V and 7 bases at J, with 8 bases between the two ends. CDR1 is SGHRS and CDR2 is YFSETQ in the germline V gene. This CDR3 has 13 amino acids. Here the CDR3 DNA reads TGCGCCAGCAGCTTGGCACGTATGAATGAGCAGTTCTTC. It translates to CASSLARMNEQFF.

This clonotype occurred many times. The J gene is TRBJ2-5, the V gene TRBV7-2, with 7 positions matching TRBD2. The CDR3 runs 17 residues. Germline values: CDR1 SGHTA, CDR2 FQGNSA. Unmatched junction bases numbered 19, after V lost 5 bases and J lost 7 bases. In DNA, the CDR3 is TGTGCCAGCAGCCCAGGGCCATCAGCGGGGACTGTAGGGACCCAGTACTTC. This translates into CASSPGPSAGTVGTQYF.

This clonotype came up many times. The chain employs TRBV28 and TRBJ2-6; D perhaps matches TRBD1 (5 bases). With 4 bases removed from V and 1 base from J, the gap between germline ends came to 17 bases. The CDR3 totals 18 residues. From germline, CDR1 is MDHEN and CDR2 SYDVKM. The CDR3 reads CASSYLGRDSSGANVLTF. DNA for the CDR3: TGTGCCAGCAGTTATTTGGGCCGAGACAGTTCTGGGGCCAACGTCCTGACTTTC.

This clonotype was counted a few times. The J gene is TRBJ1-5, the V gene TRBV4-3; D may be TRBD1 (5 bases). The CDR3 covers 17 residues. CDR1 and CDR2 from the germline V gene are LGHNA and YSLEER. V was shortened by 0 bases and J by 2 bases, with 14 bases between the two germline ends. The CDR3 nucleotides read TGCGCCAGCAGCCAAGATTCGAGGGGCTGGGGCAATCAGCCCCAGCATTTT. It translates to CASSQDSRGWGNQPQHF.

In regard to this clonotype: This clone may be a read error of a much larger clone one base away. This rearrangement joins TRBV7-2 to TRBJ2-1; TRBD2 agrees at 8 bases. With the DNA end fitting TRBJ2-7 better, the J assignment may be wrong. From germline, CDR1 is SGHTA and CDR2 FQGNSA. The CDR3 runs 19 residues. In DNA, the CDR3 is TGTGCCAGCAGCTCCCCGCGAAGTAGCGGGGTACGACTGGGTAATGAGCAGTACTTC. Translating it yields CASSSPRSSGVRLGNEQYF.

This clonotype appeared many times. V gene TRBV6-2 or TRBV6-3 combines with J gene TRBJ2-3, with 13 positions matching TRBD2. V lost 1 base and J lost 3; bases outside the gene matches: 4. This CDR3 comprises 17 residues. In germline, CDR1 is MNHEY, CDR2 SVGEGT. The DNA for the CDR3 is TGTGCCAGCAGTTACTTCGGGACTAGCGGGGAAACAGATACGCAGTATTTT. This encodes CASSYFGTSGETDTQYF.

This clonotype has at least ten counts. The chain employs TRBV20-1 and TRBJ2-5, with D possibly being TRBD2 (5 bases). This CDR3 is built from 13 residues. Germline values: CDR1 DFQATT, CDR2 SNEGSKA (reference sequence). Trimming removed 2 bases from V and 7 bases from J, with 14 bases in between. CDR3 loop: CSARTLVGGTQYF. The CDR3 coding sequence is TGCAGTGCTAGAACACTAGTGGGCGGGACCCAGTACTTC.

This clonotype was picked up a small number of times. The V gene is TRBV20-1, the J gene TRBJ2-1, with D possibly being TRBD2 (6 bases). Trimming took 3 bases from V and 0 from J, leaving 12 bases between them. The CDR3 extends over 15 amino acids. The germline gives CDR1 DFQATT, CDR2 SNEGSKA (reference sequence). CDR3 sequence: CSARAGHSSYNEQFF. CDR3 bases: TGCAGTGCTAGGGCGGGGCATAGCTCCTACAATGAGCAGTTCTTC.

This clonotype was detected ten times or more. The chain uses TRBV12-3 or TRBV12-4 and TRBJ2-5, with TRBD1 identical over 9 bases. Trimming at V came to 0 bases and at J to 5 bases, leaving 7 bases not matched to a gene. CDR3 length: 16 residues. The CDR3 bases are TGTGCCAGCAGTTTAGCTCCTCCGGGACAGGGCGAGACCCAGTACTTC. Protein product: CASSLAPPGQGETQYF.